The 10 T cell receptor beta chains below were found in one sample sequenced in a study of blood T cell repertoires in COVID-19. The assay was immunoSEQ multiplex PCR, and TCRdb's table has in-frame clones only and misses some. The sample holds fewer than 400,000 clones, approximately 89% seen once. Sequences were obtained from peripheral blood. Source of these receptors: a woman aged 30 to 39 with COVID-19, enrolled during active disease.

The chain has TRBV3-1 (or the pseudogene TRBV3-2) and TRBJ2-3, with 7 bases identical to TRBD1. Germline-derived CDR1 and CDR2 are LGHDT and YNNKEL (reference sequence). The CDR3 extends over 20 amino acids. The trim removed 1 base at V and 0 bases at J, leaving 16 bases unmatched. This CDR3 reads CASSQVGQTGRGSSTDTQYF. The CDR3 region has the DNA TGTGCCAGCAGCCAAGTCGGACAGACAGGGAGAGGGTCGAGCACAGATACGCAGTATTTT.

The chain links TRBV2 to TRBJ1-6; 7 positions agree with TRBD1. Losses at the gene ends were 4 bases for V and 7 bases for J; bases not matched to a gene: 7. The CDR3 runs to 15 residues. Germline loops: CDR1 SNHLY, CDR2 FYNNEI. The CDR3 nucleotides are TGTGCCAGCAGTGTGGATCCAGGGGGGAATTCACCCCTCCACTTT. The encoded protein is CASSVDPGGNSPLHF. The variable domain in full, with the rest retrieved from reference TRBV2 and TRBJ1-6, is EPEVTQTPSHQVTQMGQEVILRCVPISNHLYFYWYRQILGQKVEFLVSFYNNEISEKSEIFDDQFSVERPDGSNFTLKIRSTKLEDSAMYFCASSVDPGGNSPLHFGNGTRLTVT.

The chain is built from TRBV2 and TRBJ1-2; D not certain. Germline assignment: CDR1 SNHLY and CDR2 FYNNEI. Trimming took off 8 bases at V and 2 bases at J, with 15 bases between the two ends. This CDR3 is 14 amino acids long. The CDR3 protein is CASAAEAVNYGYTF. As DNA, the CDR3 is TGTGCCAGCGCAGCAGAGGCCGTGAACTATGGCTACACCTTC. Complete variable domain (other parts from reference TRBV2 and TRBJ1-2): EPEVTQTPSHQVTQMGQEVILRCVPISNHLYFYWYRQILGQKVEFLVSFYNNEISEKSEIFDDQFSVERPDGSNFTLKIRSTKLEDSAMYFCASAAEAVNYGYTFGSGTRLTVV.

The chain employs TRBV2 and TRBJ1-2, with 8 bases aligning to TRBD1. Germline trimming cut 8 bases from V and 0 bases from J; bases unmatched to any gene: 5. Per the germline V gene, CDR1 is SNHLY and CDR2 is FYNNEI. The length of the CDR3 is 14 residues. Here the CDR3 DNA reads TGTGCCAGCCAAAGACAGGGGACTAACTATGGCTACACCTTC. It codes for CASQRQGTNYGYTF.

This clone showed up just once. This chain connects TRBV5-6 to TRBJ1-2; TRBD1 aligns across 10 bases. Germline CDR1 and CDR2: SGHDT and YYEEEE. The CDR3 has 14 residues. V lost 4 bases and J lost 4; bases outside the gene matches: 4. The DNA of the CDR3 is TGTGCCAGCAGCATACGACAGGGGGCCTATGGCTACACCTTC. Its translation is CASSIRQGAYGYTF.

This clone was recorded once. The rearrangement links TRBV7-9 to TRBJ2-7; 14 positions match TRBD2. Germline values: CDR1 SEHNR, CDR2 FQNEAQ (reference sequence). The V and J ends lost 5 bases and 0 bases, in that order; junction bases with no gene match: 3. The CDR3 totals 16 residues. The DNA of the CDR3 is TGTGCCAGCAGCCGAGGGACTAGCGGGAGCTCCTACGAGCAGTACGTC. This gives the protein CASSRGTSGSSYEQYV.

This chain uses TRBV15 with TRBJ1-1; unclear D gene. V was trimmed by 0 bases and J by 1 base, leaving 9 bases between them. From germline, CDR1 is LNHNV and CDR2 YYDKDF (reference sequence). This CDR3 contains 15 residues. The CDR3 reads CATSRDATPNTEAFF. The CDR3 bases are TGTGCCACCAGCAGAGATGCGACACCGAACACTGAAGCTTTCTTT.

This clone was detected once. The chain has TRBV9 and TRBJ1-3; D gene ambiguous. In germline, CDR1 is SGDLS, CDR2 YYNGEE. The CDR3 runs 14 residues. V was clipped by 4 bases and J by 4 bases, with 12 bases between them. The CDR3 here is CASSPLGGGNTIYF. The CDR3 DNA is TGTGCCAGCAGCCCCCTAGGAGGAGGAAACACCATATATTTT.

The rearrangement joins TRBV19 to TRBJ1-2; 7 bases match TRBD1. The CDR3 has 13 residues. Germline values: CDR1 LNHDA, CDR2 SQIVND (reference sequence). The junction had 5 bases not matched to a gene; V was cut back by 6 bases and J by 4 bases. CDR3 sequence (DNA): TGTGCCAGTAGGTCACAGGGGTCCTATGGCTACACCTTC. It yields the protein CASRSQGSYGYTF.

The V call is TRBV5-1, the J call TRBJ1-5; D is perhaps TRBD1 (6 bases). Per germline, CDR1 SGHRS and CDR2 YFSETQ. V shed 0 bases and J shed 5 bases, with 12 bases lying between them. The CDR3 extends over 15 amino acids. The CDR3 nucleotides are TGCGCCAGCAGCTTGGGCGGGGGGCCGGATCAGCCCCAGCATTTT. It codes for CASSLGGGPDQPQHF.